The rows below give T cell receptor beta chains drawn from one sample of a study of blood T cell repertoires in COVID-19. This table comes from immunoSEQ multiplex PCR, and its TCRdb copy is limited to in-frame clones, with some not included. The table records around 230,000 clones, 86% of them present only once. Sequenced: peripheral blood. The source of these receptors is a man aged 30 to 39 who had recovered from COVID-19. Both conserved end residues are part of each CDR3. The D gene is left open where the match is weak. Clone size is shown for a subset of rows, as once, few, many or a class of expanded clone.

cdr3_length j_call d_call clone_size v_call cdr3_nt cdr3_aa
15 TRBJ1-2 . . TRBV5-8 TGTGCCAGCAGCTTTCCGGGGGTAGGCATGCTTGGCTACACCTTC CASSFPGVGMLGYTF
13 TRBJ1-5 . . TRBV6-4 TGTGCCAGCAGTGTGGAGGGGCCTCAGCCCCAGCATTTT CASSVEGPQPQHF
14 TRBJ2-3 TRBD1 . TRBV10-3 TGTGCCATCAGACAGGGGGCTTTTACAGATACGCAGTATTTT CAIRQGAFTDTQYF
14 TRBJ2-3 . . TRBV19 TGTGCCGGGCGGACAGTTACTAGCACAGATACGCAGTATTTT CAGRTVTSTDTQYF
15 TRBJ1-5 TRBD1 once TRBV7-8 TGTGCCAGCAGCTTTGCACAGGGGGCCGGTCAGCCCCAGCATTTT CASSFAQGAGQPQHF
14 TRBJ1-1 TRBD1 . TRBV19 TGTGCCAGTAGTCCACAGGGGGATCACACTGAAGCTTTCTTT CASSPQGDHTEAFF
10 TRBJ2-3 . . TRBV20-1 TGCAGTGGTAGCCTGGATACGCAGTATTTT CSGSLDTQYF
15 TRBJ2-5 . . TRBV7-2 TGTGCCAGCAGGGATAACAGGGATGGGTCGGAGACCCAGTACTTC CASRDNRDGSETQYF
13 TRBJ1-1 . once TRBV30 TGTGCCTGGAGTCCCTATTCCAGGGTAATAGCTTTCTTT CAWSPYSRVIAFF
15 TRBJ1-6 . . TRBV3-1/TRBV3-2 TGTGCCAGCAGCCAAGTGGGAGAGTATAATTCACCCCTCCACTTT CASSQVGEYNSPLHF